The T cell receptor (beta chain) under discussion was sequenced for a study of T-cell reconstitution after alpha-beta-depleted transplantation in children. Unique molecular identifiers featured in how the TCRbeta library was prepared. Each CDR3 protein gets one entry after TCRdb re-called the PCR reads with MiXCR. The sample consists of about 640,000 distinct CDR3 sequences, roughly 17% of them appearing once. The ends lost 3 bases at V and 8 bases at J; junction bases unmatched: 14. Per the germline V gene, CDR1 is LNHNV and CDR2 is YYDKDF (reference sequence). The CDR3 is made up of 18 amino acids. The sample holds many counts of this clonotype.

The starting material was PBMCs from the stem cell graft donor, obtained from the stem cell graft. The receptor's source is a human donor who donated a stem cell graft to a child with acute myeloid leukemia. The rearrangement uses TRBV15 and TRBJ2-1, with 12 positions matching TRBD2. This chain's CDR3 is CATSRAGLAGTYRYEQFF. The CDR3 coding sequence is TGTGCCACCAGCAGGGCAGGACTAGCGGGGACATACCGGTATGAGCAGTTCTTC.